The 27 T cell receptor beta chains listed next were all sequenced from one sample in a study of blood T cell repertoires in COVID-19. Only in-frame clones appear in the TCRdb table, and some are missing; sequencing was by immunoSEQ multiplex PCR. The data hold more than 80,000 clones, with 75% to 90% observed a single time. The sample was peripheral blood. The receptor source for this set is an elderly man with acute or convalescent COVID-19.

The rearrangement uses TRBV6-6 and TRBJ2-2; D not certain. The CDR3 has 14 residues. V was pared by 2 bases and J by 6 bases, with 10 bases between. CDR1 is MNHNY, CDR2 SVGAGI, per germline (reference sequence). The CDR3 loop is CASSYLTSAGELFF. The CDR3, as DNA: TGTGCCAGCAGTTACCTGACATCCGCCGGGGAGCTGTTTTTT.

This clone was counted only a few times. The genes are TRBV11-2 and TRBJ2-2; no firm D call. CDR1 is SGHAT, CDR2 FQNNGV, per germline. This CDR3 region has 14 residues. V was shortened by 1 base and J by 1 base, with 4 bases between the two germline ends. DNA for the CDR3: TGTGCCAGCAGCTTAGTCAAGAACACCGGGGAGCTGTTTTTT. This encodes CASSLVKNTGELFF.

V and J are TRBV6-5 and TRBJ2-4, with D perhaps TRBD2 (7 bases). With 1 base removed from V and 2 bases from J, the gap between germline ends came to 9 bases. This CDR3 has 15 residues. The V gene's germline CDR1 is MNHEY and CDR2 SVGAGI. The CDR3 is CASSYFGGPKNIQYF. CDR3 sequence (DNA): TGTGCCAGCAGTTACTTCGGGGGGCCCAAAAACATTCAGTACTTC.

Remarks on this clone: The same CDR3 is also encoded by other DNA sequences in this sample. The chain joins TRBV5-1 to TRBJ2-3; D is unresolved. The CDR3 loop spans 15 amino acids. CDR1 is SGHRS, CDR2 YFSETQ, per germline. With 0 bases removed from V and 0 bases from J, the gap between germline ends came to 8 bases. The DNA of the CDR3 is TGCGCCAGCAGCTTGGCCGGTACTAGCACAGATACGCAGTATTTT. This translates into CASSLAGTSTDTQYF. Looking up the rest from reference TRBV5-1 and TRBJ2-3 gives the full variable domain: KAGVTQTPRYLIKTRGQQVTLSCSPISGHRSVSWYQQTPGQGLQFLFEYFSETQRNKGNFPGRFSGRQFSNSRSEMNVSTLELGDSALYLCASSLAGTSTDTQYFGPGTRLTVL.

V and J are TRBV9 and TRBJ2-4, with D possibly being TRBD2 (6 bases). Germline V gene data show CDR1 as SGDLS and CDR2 as YYNGEE. Trimming took 4 bases from V and 0 from J, leaving 14 bases between them. This CDR3 comprises 16 residues. The CDR3, as DNA: TGTGCCAGCAGCTTTAGCGGAGATTTAGCCAAAAACATTCAGTACTTC. Protein: CASSFSGDLAKNIQYF.

The rearrangement links TRBV7-3 to TRBJ2-3, with TRBD2 as a possible D gene (6 bases). CDR1 SGHTA and CDR2 FQGTGA come from the germline V gene. The CDR3 extends over 15 amino acids. V lost 11 bases and J lost 4, with 22 bases in between. The CDR3 sequence is CAGQSSGEESDTQYF. The CDR3 bases are TGTGCCGGGCAGAGCTCCGGGGAGGAATCAGATACGCAGTATTTT.

This chain uses TRBV4-2 with TRBJ2-1, with D hard to call. The CDR3 has 14 residues. CDR1 LGHNA and CDR2 YNFKEQ come from the germline V gene. V shed 0 bases and J shed 10 bases, with 13 bases lying between them. CDR3 nucleotides: TGTGCCAGCAGCCAAGATTTAAGACTTTCAGAGCAGTTCTTC. Protein: CASSQDLRLSEQFF.

This clone was recorded a few times. J is TRBJ1-4 and V is TRBV6-5; 8 bases are shared with TRBD1. The CDR3 consists of 14 residues. J was trimmed by 7 bases and V by 6 bases; bases with no gene match: 7. Germline values: CDR1 MNHEY, CDR2 SVGAGI. CDR3 DNA: TGTGCCAGCAGGCGGACAGGGAGCGTTGAAAAACTGTTTTTT. This translates into CASRRTGSVEKLFF.

The chain has TRBV21-1 and TRBJ2-7; the DNA was not used to check the table's D call, TRBD2. TRBV21-1 is labeled a pseudogene. This CDR3 has 17 residues. CDR3 in DNA: TGTGCCAGCAGCACCAATATCCCGGGACTAGCTCTCTACGAGCAGTACTTC. Amino acid sequence: CASSTNIPGLALYEQYF.

The chain is built from TRBV7-2 and TRBJ1-3; TRBD1 agrees at 8 bases. The CDR3 contains 16 residues. The ends lost 3 bases at V and 4 bases at J; junction bases unmatched: 8. From germline, CDR1 is SGHTA and CDR2 FQGNSA. Here the CDR3 reads CASSLDRASPGNTIYF. Here the CDR3 DNA reads TGTGCCAGCAGCTTGGACAGGGCCTCCCCGGGAAACACCATATATTTT. The full variable domain, with the rest looked up from reference TRBV7-2 and TRBJ1-3, is GAGVSQSPSNKVTEKGKDVELRCDPISGHTALYWYRQSLGQGLEFLIYFQGNSAPDKSGLPSDRFSAERTGGSVSTLTIQRTQQEDSAVYLCASSLDRASPGNTIYFGEGSWLTVV.

The V and J genes are TRBV12-3 or TRBV12-4 and TRBJ2-3; 9 bases agree with TRBD2. J lost 8 bases, V lost 9 bases, and 9 bases had no gene match. The CDR3 sequence is 13 residues long. CDR3 sequence reads: CASQLAGSGTQYF. The CDR3 nucleotides read TGTGCCAGTCAACTAGCGGGTTCGGGTACGCAGTATTTT.

The chain recombines TRBV7-3 with TRBJ2-2; D not certain. The V gene lost 0 bases and the J gene lost 8 bases, with 7 bases spanning the gap. Germline assignment: CDR1 SGHTA and CDR2 FQGTGA. This CDR3 has 13 amino acids. As DNA, the CDR3 is TGTGCCAGCAGCTTAACGCGGAGTGGGGAGCTGTTTTTT. Encoded protein: CASSLTRSGELFF.

The V gene is TRBV6-5, the J gene TRBJ2-7; the match to TRBD2 covers 10 bases. J was trimmed by 5 bases and V by 10 bases; bases with no gene match: 14. This CDR3 is 15 amino acids long. Germline V gives CDR1 MNHEY, CDR2 SVGAGI. CDR3 sequence: CATPIAGGLAHEQYF. In nucleotides, the CDR3 is TGTGCCACTCCTATAGCGGGAGGCCTTGCGCACGAGCAGTACTTC.

This clone was detected only a few times. The CDR3 region has the DNA TGTGCCAGCAGCTTATACGGGACTAGGTCCTACGAGCAGTACTTC. It encodes CASSLYGTRSYEQYF. The V call is TRBV7-2, the J call TRBJ2-7, with 8 bases matching TRBD2. The CDR3 consists of 15 residues. Germline CDR1 SGHTA, CDR2 FQGNSA. The V and J ends lost 2 bases and 1 base, in that order; junction bases with no gene match: 4.

V usage is TRBV9 and J usage is TRBJ2-2; 13 bases agree with TRBD2. Germline CDR1 SGDLS, CDR2 YYNGEE. The V and J ends lost 4 bases and 7 bases, in that order; junction bases with no gene match: 7. This CDR3 spans 16 amino acids. The CDR3 spells CASSLGLAGWGGELFF. In DNA, the CDR3 is TGTGCCAGCAGCCTGGGACTAGCGGGATGGGGCGGGGAGCTGTTTTTT.

A single count supports this clone. V usage is TRBV18 and J usage is TRBJ2-1; 8 nucleotides agree with TRBD1. From germline, CDR1 is KGHSH and CDR2 LQKENI. V trimming: 6 bases; J trimming: 8 bases; junction bases outside the gene matches: 9. The CDR3 length is 14 residues. CDR3 protein: CASSLRQGLDEQFF. The CDR3 nucleotides are TGTGCCAGCTCTCTAAGACAGGGGTTGGATGAGCAGTTCTTC.

J is TRBJ2-1 and V is TRBV11-2, with unresolved D. The CDR3 contains 18 residues. Germline V gene sequence: CDR1 SGHAT, CDR2 FQNNGV. V gave up 5 bases and J gave up 0 bases, with 20 bases separating them. CDR3 sequence reads: CASSIRPPDVSSYNEQFF. Here the CDR3 DNA reads TGTGCCAGCAGCATCCGCCCCCCTGATGTTAGCTCCTACAATGAGCAGTTCTTC.

The CDR3 loop is CASSLVSKVKYGYTF. As DNA, the CDR3 is TGTGCCAGCAGCTTAGTTAGCAAGGTGAAGTATGGCTACACCTTC. The rearrangement uses TRBV11-2 and TRBJ1-2; no definite D call. The CDR3 loop spans 15 amino acids. CDR1 is SGHAT, CDR2 FQNNGV, per germline. Trimming took 1 base from V and 5 from J, leaving 14 bases between them.

The genes are TRBV6-5 and TRBJ1-5; D is undetermined. Per the germline V gene, CDR1 is MNHEY and CDR2 is SVGAGI. V lost 8 bases to trimming and J lost 2 bases, with 10 bases between them. The CDR3 is made up of 13 amino acids. The CDR3 here is CASASKGNQPQHF. As DNA, the CDR3 is TGTGCCAGCGCTAGTAAAGGCAATCAGCCCCAGCATTTT.

The CDR3 loop is CASSDRENQPQHF. The CDR3 coding sequence is TGTGCCAGCAGTGATAGGGAGAATCAGCCCCAGCATTTT. The V and J genes are TRBV6-1 and TRBJ1-5; D not certain. Trimming removed 3 bases at V and 4 bases at J, with 7 bases between. The length of the CDR3 is 13 residues. CDR1 is MNHNS and CDR2 is SASEGT in the germline V gene.

The V gene is TRBV2, the J gene TRBJ1-5; D is possibly TRBD1 (5 bases). CDR1 is SNHLY, CDR2 FYNNEI, per germline. Trimming removed 3 bases from V and 5 bases from J, with 20 bases in between. This CDR3 spans 17 amino acids. CDR3 DNA: TGTGCCAGCAGTGAGGCCCAGGGCAGGGTAAGAGATCAGCCCCAGCATTTT. As protein: CASSEAQGRVRDQPQHF.

The rearrangement links TRBV7-8 to TRBJ2-3, with 9 nucleotides matching TRBD2. This CDR3 is 16 amino acids long. Germline V CDR1 and CDR2: SGHVS, FQNEAQ. V was pared by 2 bases and J by 6 bases, with 9 bases of the junction left unmatched. In DNA form, the CDR3 reads TGTGCCAGCAGCTTACGCTGGCGGGAGGGCCCGGATACGCAGTATTTT. This sequence encodes CASSLRWREGPDTQYF.

This chain uses TRBV5-4 with TRBJ2-7, with 8 bases fitting TRBD2. The CDR3 is made up of 16 amino acids. J lost 0 bases, V lost 4 bases, and 9 bases had no gene match. Germline CDR1 and CDR2: SGHNT and YYREEE (reference sequence). The CDR3 DNA sequence: TGTGCCAGCAGCCCTCAGCCGGGAGGGAGCTCCTACGAGCAGTACTTC. Protein: CASSPQPGGSSYEQYF.

The gene calls are TRBV6-5 and TRBJ2-5, with 9 positions matching TRBD1. V shed 6 bases and J 2 bases; nucleotides not matched to a gene: 4. The CDR3 contains 14 residues. Germline CDR1 MNHEY, CDR2 SVGAGI. The CDR3 is CASRGTGLQETQYF. CDR3 in DNA: TGTGCCAGCAGAGGGACAGGGTTGCAAGAGACCCAGTACTTC.

CDR3 amino acids: CSASLATSTDTQYF. The DNA for the CDR3 is TGCAGTGCTAGTTTAGCGACTAGCACAGATACGCAGTATTTT. The chain has TRBV20-1 and TRBJ2-3, with D tentatively TRBD2 (5 bases). The CDR3 is made up of 14 amino acids. Looked up from germline, CDR1 is DFQATT and CDR2 is SNEGSKA (reference sequence). V lost 3 bases and J 0 bases, leaving 10 bases between the germline ends.

The chain links TRBV7-9 to TRBJ1-4, with D perhaps TRBD1 (5 bases). CDR3 length: 15 residues. Per the germline V gene, CDR1 is SEHNR and CDR2 is FQNEAQ (reference sequence). V was cut by 5 bases and J by 8 bases, with 18 bases left in between. CDR3 residues: CASSLGQGTREKLFF. The CDR3 bases are TGTGCCAGCAGCCTGGGGCAGGGAACGAGGGAAAAACTGTTTTTT.

In this sample, this clone turned up once. The CDR3 reads CASSIPGQGNRNQPQHF. The CDR3 DNA sequence: TGTGCCAGTAGTATTCCGGGACAGGGGAATCGCAATCAGCCCCAGCATTTT. The chain has TRBV19 and TRBJ1-5, with 10 bases identical to TRBD1. The V segment lost 3 bases and the J segment 2 bases; nucleotides outside the gene matches: 7. Germline CDR1 and CDR2: LNHDA and SQIVND (reference sequence). The CDR3 spans 17 residues.